This T cell receptor beta chain derives from a study of shared clonotypes between healthy human individuals. The data were produced by immunoSEQ multiplex PCR, yet TCRdb's version contains in-frame clones alone and is incomplete. The table has around 700,000 clones, more than 70% seen once. The CDR3 extends over 13 amino acids. CDR1 and CDR2 (germline): MDHEN, SYDVKM. Between the trimmed V and J ends, which lost 3 bases and 3 bases, there was a span of 8 bases. The V call is TRBV28, the J call TRBJ2-5; perhaps TRBD2 as D (5 bases). The clonotype was recovered from a woman in her 30s in good health. Sequencing input: memory CD4+ T cells sorted from blood. Subset noted: CD45RA-negative fraction. CDR3 sequence (DNA): TGTGCCAGCAGTTTCCAGGAGGAAGAGACCCAGTACTTC. This sequence encodes CASSFQEEETQYF. The whole variable domain, filled in from reference TRBV28 and TRBJ2-5, reads DVKVTQSSRYLVKRTGEKVFLECVQDMDHENMFWYRQDPGLGLRLIYFSYDVKMKEKGDIPEGYSVSREKKERFSLILESASTNQTSMYLCASSFQEEETQYFGPGTRLLVL.